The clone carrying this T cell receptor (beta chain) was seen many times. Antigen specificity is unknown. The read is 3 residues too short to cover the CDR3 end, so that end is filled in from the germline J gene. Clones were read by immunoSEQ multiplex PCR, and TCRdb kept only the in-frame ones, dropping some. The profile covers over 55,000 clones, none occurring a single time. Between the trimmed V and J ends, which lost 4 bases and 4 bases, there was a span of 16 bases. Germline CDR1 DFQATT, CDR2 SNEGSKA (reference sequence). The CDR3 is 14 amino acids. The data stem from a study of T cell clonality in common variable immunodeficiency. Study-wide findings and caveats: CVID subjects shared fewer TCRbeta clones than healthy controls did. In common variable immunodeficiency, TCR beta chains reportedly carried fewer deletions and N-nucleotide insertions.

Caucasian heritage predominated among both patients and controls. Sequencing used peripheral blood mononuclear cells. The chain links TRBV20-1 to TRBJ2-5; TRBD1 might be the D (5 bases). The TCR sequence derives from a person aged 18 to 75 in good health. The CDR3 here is CSAIPPDKPETQYF. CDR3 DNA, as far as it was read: TGCAGTGCTATCCCTCCGGACAAGCCAGAGACC.